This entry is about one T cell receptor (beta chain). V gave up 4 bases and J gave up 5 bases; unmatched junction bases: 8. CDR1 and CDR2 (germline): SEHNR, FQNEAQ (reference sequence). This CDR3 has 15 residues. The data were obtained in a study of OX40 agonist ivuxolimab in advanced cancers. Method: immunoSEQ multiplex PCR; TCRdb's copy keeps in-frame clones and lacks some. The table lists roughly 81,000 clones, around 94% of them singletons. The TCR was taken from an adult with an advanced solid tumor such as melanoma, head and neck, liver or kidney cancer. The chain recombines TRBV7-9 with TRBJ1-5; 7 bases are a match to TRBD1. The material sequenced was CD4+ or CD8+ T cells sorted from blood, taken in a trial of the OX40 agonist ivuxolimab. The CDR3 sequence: CASSSTGEAYQPQHF. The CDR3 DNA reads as TGTGCCAGCAGCTCCACAGGGGAAGCGTATCAGCCCCAGCATTTT.